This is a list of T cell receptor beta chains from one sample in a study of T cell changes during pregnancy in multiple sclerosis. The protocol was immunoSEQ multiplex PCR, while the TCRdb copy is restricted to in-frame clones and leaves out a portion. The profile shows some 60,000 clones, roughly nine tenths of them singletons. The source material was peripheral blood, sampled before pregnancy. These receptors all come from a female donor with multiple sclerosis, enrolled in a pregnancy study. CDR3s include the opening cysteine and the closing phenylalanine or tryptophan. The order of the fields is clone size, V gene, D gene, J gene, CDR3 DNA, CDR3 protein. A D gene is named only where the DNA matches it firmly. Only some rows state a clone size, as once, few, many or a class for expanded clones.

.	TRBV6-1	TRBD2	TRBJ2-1	TGTGCCAGCAGTGATTGGAGCGGGGGCCGCTCCTACAATGAGCAGTTCTTC	CASSDWSGGRSYNEQFF
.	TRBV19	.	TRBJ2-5	TGTGCCAGTAGTGAAGGGCAGGGGTTCGTCCAAGAGACCCAGTACTTC	CASSEGQGFVQETQYF
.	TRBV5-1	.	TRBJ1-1	TGCGCCAGCAGCACCTCACAGGGCCAACCTGAAGCTTTCTTT	CASSTSQGQPEAFF
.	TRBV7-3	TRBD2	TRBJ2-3	TGTGCCAGCAGCTTCGGGGGGGCAGATACGCAGTATTTT	CASSFGGADTQYF
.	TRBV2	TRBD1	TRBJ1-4	TGTGCCAGCAGTTATGGACAGGGAGGTGAAAAACTGTTTTTT	CASSYGQGGEKLFF
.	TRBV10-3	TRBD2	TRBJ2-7	TGTGCCATCACCTCGACTAGCGGGGGATACGAGCAGTACTTC	CAITSTSGGYEQYF
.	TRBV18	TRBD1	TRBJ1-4	TGTGCCAGCTCCCAGGGGGCGAGGTATGAAAAACTGTTTTTT	CASSQGARYEKLFF
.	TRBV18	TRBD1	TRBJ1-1	TGTGCCAGCTCGACCGGGACAGGTAACACTGAAGCTTTCTTT	CASSTGTGNTEAFF
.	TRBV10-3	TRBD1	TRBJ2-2	TGTGCCATCAGTGACCCGGGACAGGGAACCGGGGAGCTGTTTTTT	CAISDPGQGTGELFF
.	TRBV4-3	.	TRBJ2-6	TGCGCCAGCAGCCCCCTCCGGGAGTCTGGGGCCAACGTCCTGACTTTC	CASSPLRESGANVLTF
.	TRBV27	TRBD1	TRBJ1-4	TGTGCCAGCCGTCCACCTTTTGGGTCAGGGGGAGAAAAACTGTTTTTT	CASRPPFGSGGEKLFF
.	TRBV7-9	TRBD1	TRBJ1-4	TGTGCCAGCATAGGACAGGGGGTTGGTCCTAATGAAAAACTGTTTTTT	CASIGQGVGPNEKLFF
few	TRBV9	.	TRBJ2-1	TGTGCCAGCAGCGTAGGCGGGGTACATTACAATGAGCAGTTCTTC	CASSVGGVHYNEQFF
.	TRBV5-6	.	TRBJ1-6	TGTGCCAGCAGCTTGGGACAGAATTCACCCCTCCACTTT	CASSLGQNSPLHF
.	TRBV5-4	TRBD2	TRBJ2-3	TGTGCCAGTAGCGGGGGGGCTTCGCTTACGCAGTATTTT	CASSGGASLTQYF
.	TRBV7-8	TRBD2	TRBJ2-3	TGTGCCAGCAGCTTAGATCCAGCGGGGGAGTCCACAGATACGCAGTATTTT	CASSLDPAGESTDTQYF
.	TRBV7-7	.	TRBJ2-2	TGTGCTAGCAGCGATGGACTGAACACCGGGGAGCTGTTTTTT	CASSDGLNTGELFF
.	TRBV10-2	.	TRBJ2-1	TGCGCCAGCACCCCCGTGGGACGGGGGGCCTCCTCCTACAATGAGCAGTTCTTC	CASTPVGRGASSYNEQFF
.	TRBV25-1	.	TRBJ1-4	TGTGCCAGCACCGAGACCGGGAGTTATAATGAAAAACTGTTTTTT	CASTETGSYNEKLFF
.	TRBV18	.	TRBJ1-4	TGTGCCAGCTCCCAACGCGATGAAAAACTGTTTTTT	CASSQRDEKLFF
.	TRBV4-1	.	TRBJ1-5	TGCGCCAGCCCTAGAGGTTCGGCCCAGCATTTT	CASPRGSAQHF
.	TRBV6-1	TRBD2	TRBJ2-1	TGTGCCAGCAGTTCACTAGCGGCCCCCTACAATGAGCAGTTCTTC	CASSSLAAPYNEQFF
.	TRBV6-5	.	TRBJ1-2	TGTGCCAGCCTAGAGCTGGGGGGGCCCAATGGGGGCTACACCTTC	CASLELGGPNGGYTF
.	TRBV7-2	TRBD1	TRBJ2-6	TGTGCCAGCAGCTTAGCTTTTAGGGGGACAGGGACGCTCTCTGGGGCCAACGTCCTGACTTTC	CASSLAFRGTGTLSGANVLTF
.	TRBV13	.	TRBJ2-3	TGTGCCAGCAGCTTAGTCAGAGATACGCAGTATTTT	CASSLVRDTQYF
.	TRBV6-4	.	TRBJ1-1	TGTGCCAGCAGGGATAGCGGAATGACTGAAGCTTTCTTT	CASRDSGMTEAFF